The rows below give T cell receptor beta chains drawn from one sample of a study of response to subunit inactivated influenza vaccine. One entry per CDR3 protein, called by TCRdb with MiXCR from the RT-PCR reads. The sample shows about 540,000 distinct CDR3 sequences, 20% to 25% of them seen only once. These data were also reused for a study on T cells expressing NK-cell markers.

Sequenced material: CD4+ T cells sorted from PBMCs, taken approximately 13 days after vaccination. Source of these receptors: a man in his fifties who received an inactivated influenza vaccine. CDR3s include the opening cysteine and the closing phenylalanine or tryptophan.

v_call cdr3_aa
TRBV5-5 CASSFHSTISYEQYF
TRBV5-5 CASSLSRHRGADTQYF
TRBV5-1 CASSLATLNEQFF
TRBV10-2 CASSESGETQYF
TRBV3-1 CASSPGTGGFYNEQFF
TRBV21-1 CASRKGLAGGGNEQFF
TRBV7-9 CASSLIGGAKNIQYF
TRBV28 CASSLFASGQGRGEQYF
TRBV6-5 CASSSGQGWGTEAFF
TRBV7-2 CASSPWGDTEAFF
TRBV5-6 CASSLFKGIDTQYF
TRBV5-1 CASSSPPRLNYGYTF
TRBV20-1 CSADTFGGRGQETQYF
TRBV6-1 CASVGRRGMTDEQYF
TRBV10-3 CAISEVAGNSLYEQYF
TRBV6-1 CATRLETASSYNEQFF
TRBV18 CASSRQGNSYEQYF
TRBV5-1 CASSLEGAETQYF
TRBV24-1 CATSDPSSLSEANVLTF